The 28 T cell receptor beta chains listed next were all sequenced from one sample in a study of regulatory T cells in long-lasting Graves disease. Time point here: newly diagnosed GD, antithyroid drugs for less than 3 months. PBMCs provided the RNA from which the TCR library was made. The authors built TCR beta libraries using iRepertoire HTBI primers and Arm-PCR of CDR3 regions. TCRdb processed the multiplex PCR reads anew with MiXCR; each CDR3 protein has one entry. The table lists roughly 610,000 distinct CDR3 sequences, roughly 15% of them singletons. These data were also filed under a second study, of T cells in Graves' hyperthyroidism and ophthalmopathy.

The specimen was peripheral blood mononuclear cells (PBMCs), collected at new diagnosis, from a patient treated with antithyroid drugs. Source of these receptors: a woman in her twenties or thirties with Graves disease.

The chain employs TRBV5-6 and TRBJ2-5; 9 bases map to TRBD1. Germline V gene lookup returns CDR1 SGHDT and CDR2 YYEEEE. There are 16 residues in the CDR3. V gave up 0 bases and J gave up 4 bases; unmatched junction bases: 7. The CDR3 reads CASSLVETGGGETQYF. The CDR3 nucleotides read TGTGCCAGCAGCTTGGTTGAGACAGGGGGTGGAGAGACCCAGTACTTC.

This clonotype was counted many times. The chain combines TRBV5-1 with TRBJ2-7, with unresolved D. CDR3 length: 15 residues. With 2 bases removed from V and 1 base from J, the gap between germline ends came to 13 bases. CDR1 and CDR2 (germline): SGHRS, YFSETQ. CDR3 amino acids: CASSFTSASSYEQYF. As DNA, the CDR3 is TGCGCCAGCAGCTTCACGTCCGCGAGTTCCTACGAGCAGTACTTC.

Only a few counts were recorded for this clonotype. The chain joins TRBV6-1 to TRBJ1-5; D call uncertain. Germline V gives CDR1 MNHNS, CDR2 SASEGT. Trimming removed 6 bases at V and 5 bases at J, with 14 bases between. This CDR3 has 14 amino acids. The CDR3 DNA reads TGTGCCAGCAGGCGGAAAGGTCCCGATCAGCCCCAGCATTTT. This codes for CASRRKGPDQPQHF.

At least ten counts were recorded for this clonotype. The chain links TRBV6-1 to TRBJ2-3, with TRBD2 matching 9 bases. This CDR3 comprises 14 residues. Germline values: CDR1 MNHNS, CDR2 SASEGT. The V segment lost 7 bases and the J segment 2 bases; nucleotides outside the gene matches: 4. In DNA, the CDR3 is TGTGCCAGCAAATTAGCGGGAGCCACAGATACGCAGTATTTT. This encodes CASKLAGATDTQYF.

This clonotype appeared many times. One end of the junction does not line up with germline, which may come from a read error. The chain couples TRBV5-1 to TRBJ2-7, with 8 bases matching TRBD1. The CDR3 contains 13 residues. Per the germline V gene, CDR1 is SGHRS and CDR2 is YFSETQ. CDR3 bases: TGTGCCAGCAGCTTCCCAGGGGGCGCGGAGCAGTACTTC. Translating it yields CASSFPGGAEQYF. Drawing the rest from reference TRBV5-1 and TRBJ2-7, the complete variable domain is KAGVTQTPRYLIKTRGQQVTLSCSPISGHRSVSWYQQTPGQGLQFLFEYFSETQRNKGNFPGRFSGRQFSNSRSEMNVSTLELGDSALYLCASSFPGGAEQYFGPGTRLTVT.

This clonotype occurred a few times. The chain joins TRBV3-1 to TRBJ1-3; 9 bases line up with TRBD1. The CDR3 contains 16 residues. J lost 8 bases, V lost 1 base, and 9 bases had no gene match. Looked up from germline, CDR1 is LGHDT and CDR2 is YNNKEL (reference sequence). The chain's CDR3 is CASSQGRDREGYTIYF. The CDR3 nucleotides are TGTGCCAGCAGCCAAGGCCGGGACAGGGAAGGATACACCATATATTTT.

The rearrangement uses TRBV2 and TRBJ2-7; the match to TRBD2 covers 13 bases. From germline, CDR1 is SNHLY and CDR2 FYNNEI. Trimming took 3 bases from V and 0 from J; bases not matched to a gene: 20. The CDR3 is 22 residues long. CDR3 sequence (DNA): TGTGCCAGCAGTGATCCGGGAGGACCCGGGACTAGCGGGAAGGGAAGCTCCTACGAGCAGTACTTC. This gives the protein CASSDPGGPGTSGKGSSYEQYF.

This clonotype was counted at least ten times. The gene calls are TRBV7-9 and TRBJ2-7; 8 nucleotides match TRBD2. The ends lost 4 bases at V and 0 bases at J; junction bases unmatched: 5. Germline-derived CDR1 and CDR2 are SEHNR and FQNEAQ (reference sequence). The CDR3 loop spans 15 amino acids. The CDR3 nucleotides read TGTGCCAGCAGCTCTCTTGGGACTAGCTCCTACGAGCAGTACTTC. Translation gives CASSSLGTSSYEQYF.

This clonotype has ten or more counts. The chain recombines TRBV3-1 with TRBJ1-5; the D gene is possibly TRBD1 (6 bases). CDR1 LGHDT and CDR2 YNNKEL come from the germline V gene (reference sequence). The CDR3 extends over 16 amino acids. The V and J ends lost 4 bases and 7 bases respectively, with 20 bases between them. The DNA of the CDR3 is TGTGCCAGCAGCCGCAACACAGGGTTAGGGGAACAGCCCCAGCATTTT. This sequence encodes CASSRNTGLGEQPQHF.

In its sample, this clonotype was seen many times. V is TRBV6-2 or TRBV6-3 and J is TRBJ2-7; TRBD2 agrees at 8 bases. CDR3 length equals 16 residues. From germline, CDR1 is MNHEY and CDR2 SVGEGT. The trim removed 4 bases at V and 3 bases at J, leaving 11 bases unmatched. CDR3 amino acids: CASSLGLSGRVYEQYF. CDR3 coding DNA: TGTGCCAGCAGTTTGGGGCTCAGCGGGAGAGTCTACGAGCAGTACTTC.

V usage is TRBV9 and J usage is TRBJ1-5; D might be TRBD1 (5 bases). The V gene's germline CDR1 is SGDLS and CDR2 YYNGEE. Trimming took off 0 bases at V and 4 bases at J, with 11 bases between the two ends. This CDR3 contains 15 residues. Here the CDR3 reads CASSVEGTSNQPQHF. CDR3 DNA sequence: TGTGCCAGCAGCGTAGAAGGGACGTCGAATCAGCCCCAGCATTTT.

This clonotype was observed many times. The genes are TRBV6-1 and TRBJ2-2, with TRBD2 identical over 9 bases. This CDR3 spans 14 amino acids. Germline lookup yields CDR1 MNHNS and CDR2 SASEGT. J gave up 1 base and V 6 bases, and 0 bases lay outside the gene matches. The CDR3: CASRTSGNTGELFF. The CDR3 DNA reads as TGTGCCAGCAGGACTAGCGGGAACACCGGGGAGCTGTTTTTT.

In this sample, this clonotype turned up once. Since a much larger clone is just one base distant, this may be a read error. The V call is TRBV12-5, the J call TRBJ1-1; weak D call: TRBD1 (5 bases). CDR1 and CDR2 from the germline V gene are LGHNT and FRNRAP. The CDR3 extends over 16 amino acids. With 0 bases removed from V and 4 bases from J, the gap between germline ends came to 15 bases. The CDR3, as DNA: TGTGCTAGTGGTTTGGTACTGGGGGGTGGGAGCACTGAAGCTTTCTTT. This sequence encodes CASGLVLGGGSTEAFF. Based on the CDR3 plus reference TRBV12-5 and TRBJ1-1, the full variable domain is DARVTQTPRHKVTEMGQEVTMRCQPILGHNTVFWYRQTMMQGLELLAYFRNRAPLDDSGMPKDRFSAEMPDATLATLKIQPSEPRDSAVYFCASGLVLGGGSTEAFFGQGTRLTVV.

This clonotype was counted ten times or more. V gene TRBV27 combines with J gene TRBJ1-2; TRBD1 matches at 8 bases. V lost 3 bases, J lost 4 bases, and 16 bases stayed unmatched. Germline values: CDR1 MNHEY, CDR2 SMNVEV (reference sequence). The CDR3 has 18 amino acids. Here the CDR3 reads CASSFLRQGNSGSYGYTF. The CDR3 DNA is TGTGCCAGCAGTTTCCTCCGACAGGGGAATAGTGGGTCCTATGGCTACACCTTC.

Regarding this clonotype: A far larger clone is a single base away, which makes a read error likely. J is TRBJ2-1 and V is TRBV2; D is undetermined. The CDR3 spans 14 residues. Germline loops: CDR1 SNHLY, CDR2 FYNNEI. Trimming removed 6 bases at V and 8 bases at J, with 17 bases between. For the CDR3, the DNA is TGTGCCAGCAGCCGGCCCGATCTCCATGATGAGCAGTTCTTC. Translation: CASSRPDLHDEQFF.

This clonotype appeared many times. This CDR3 is CSASRGETAQETQYF. DNA of the CDR3: TGCAGTGCTAGTCGTGGGGAAACCGCACAAGAGACCCAGTACTTC. The chain carries TRBV20-1 and TRBJ2-5; D unresolved. This CDR3 contains 15 residues. V gave up 3 bases and J gave up 2 bases, with 16 bases separating them. Germline V gene sequence: CDR1 DFQATT, CDR2 SNEGSKA (reference sequence).

The V and J genes are TRBV11-2 and TRBJ1-2; D uncertain. The V and J ends lost 7 bases and 4 bases respectively, with 22 bases between them. Germline CDR1 and CDR2: SGHAT and FQNNGV. The CDR3 contains 16 residues. CDR3: CASTKAPKTELYGYTF. The CDR3 DNA sequence: TGTGCCAGCACCAAGGCCCCTAAAACAGAACTCTATGGCTACACCTTC.

CDR3 bases: TGTGCCTGGAGTGTCGGTTCCCCCTACGAGCAGTACTTC. Translating gives CAWSVGSPYEQYF. The genes are TRBV30 and TRBJ2-7; D is ambiguous. CDR1 is GTSNPN, CDR2 SVGIG, per germline (reference sequence). Deletions cut 0 bases from V and 2 bases from J, with 8 bases between. The CDR3 is 13 residues long.

With respect to this clonotype: The junction and the germline gene differ at one end; a read error may be behind it. The chain couples TRBV7-7 to TRBJ2-7; D possibly corresponds to TRBD2 (5 bases). CDR3 length: 14 amino acids. The germline V gene encodes CDR1 SSHAT and CDR2 FNYEAQ (reference sequence). The CDR3 loop is CASSPTRSHGEQYF. CDR3 DNA: TGTGCTAGCAGCCCAACTAGGTCCCACGGCGAGCAGTACTTC.

This clonotype was picked up a small number of times. The gene calls are TRBV11-2 and TRBJ2-7; a possible D gene is TRBD1 (5 bases). The germline gives CDR1 SGHAT, CDR2 FQNNGV. With 5 bases removed from V and 1 base from J, the gap between germline ends came to 18 bases. This CDR3 is built from 16 residues. The CDR3 loop reads CASSQQKTALSYEQYF. For the CDR3, the DNA is TGTGCCAGCAGCCAACAAAAGACAGCCCTATCCTACGAGCAGTACTTC.

This clonotype was recorded a few times. This sequence joins TRBV20-1 and TRBJ2-7; 9 nucleotides line up with TRBD2. In germline, CDR1 is DFQATT, CDR2 SNEGSKA (reference sequence). The CDR3 has 12 residues. V gave up 6 bases and J gave up 3 bases; unmatched junction bases: 3. CDR3 nucleotides: TGCAGTGCGTCGACTAGCGGCTACGAGCAGTACTTC. Encoded protein: CSASTSGYEQYF.

The chain recombines TRBV7-3 with TRBJ2-1; TRBD2 matches 9 bases. This CDR3 spans 16 amino acids. Germline CDR1 SGHTA, CDR2 FQGTGA. V gave up 2 bases and J gave up 1 base; unmatched junction bases: 3. CDR3: CASSLLGLASYNEQFF. CDR3 sequence (DNA): TGTGCCAGCAGCTTATTGGGACTAGCTTCCTACAATGAGCAGTTCTTC.

This clonotype appeared once. The rearrangement joins TRBV6-1 to TRBJ2-1, with D possibly being TRBD2 (6 bases). Germline lookup yields CDR1 MNHNS and CDR2 SASEGT. With 6 bases removed from V and 5 bases from J, the gap between germline ends came to 14 bases. This CDR3 is built from 14 residues. The DNA of the CDR3 is TGTGCCAGCAGCACCAGCGGGCTGCACAATGAGCAGTTCTTC. Its protein product is CASSTSGLHNEQFF.

This clonotype was counted ten times or more. The chain couples TRBV7-3 to TRBJ2-7; perhaps TRBD2 as D (6 bases). CDR1 and CDR2 from the germline V gene are SGHTA and FQGTGA. The CDR3 is 15 residues long. Trimming pared 1 base from V and 2 bases from J, leaving 12 bases between. CDR3 bases: TGTGCCAGCAGCTTAAGGTCGGGAGCGACCTACGAGCAGTACTTC. Translating it yields CASSLRSGATYEQYF.

This clonotype has just a few counts. V and J are TRBV20-1 and TRBJ2-2; D not certain. CDR1 DFQATT and CDR2 SNEGSKA come from the germline V gene (reference sequence). The ends were cut back, 3 bases at V and 6 bases at J, with 11 bases in the middle. This CDR3 spans 13 amino acids. CDR3 sequence reads: CSARSLVPGELFF. CDR3 DNA: TGCAGTGCTAGGTCTCTCGTCCCCGGGGAGCTGTTTTTT.

At least ten counts were recorded for this clonotype. V usage is TRBV24-1 and J usage is TRBJ1-1, with D perhaps TRBD1 (6 bases). Deletions cut 9 bases from V and 3 bases from J, with 10 bases between. Germline V gene data show CDR1 as KGHDR and CDR2 as SFDVKD. The CDR3 loop spans 12 amino acids. CDR3 in amino acids: CATSDSYTEAFF. CDR3 DNA sequence: TGTGCCACCTCGGACAGTTACACTGAAGCTTTCTTT.

About this clonotype itself: Being one base from a much bigger clone, this may be a read error. The chain carries TRBV6-2 or TRBV6-3 and TRBJ2-7; TRBD1 might be the D (5 bases). Germline values: CDR1 MNHEY, CDR2 SVGEGT. The CDR3 extends over 19 amino acids. The CDR3 here is CVSSSPQMTWTPSVYEQYF. In DNA form, the CDR3 reads TGTGTCAGCAGTTCGCCCCAAATGACCTGGACACCGAGCGTCTACGAGCAGTACTTC.

Only a few counts were recorded for this clonotype. Its ends do not fully match the called genes, so a read error is possible. The rearrangement links TRBV11-2 to TRBJ2-3, with TRBD2 identical over 14 bases. Germline V gene sequence: CDR1 SGHAT, CDR2 FQNNGV. The CDR3 length is 18 residues. The CDR3 loop reads CASSQGGLAGGKVNTQYF. The CDR3 bases are TGCGCCAGCAGCCAAGGTGGACTAGCGGGGGGAAAGGTGAATACGCAGTATTTT.